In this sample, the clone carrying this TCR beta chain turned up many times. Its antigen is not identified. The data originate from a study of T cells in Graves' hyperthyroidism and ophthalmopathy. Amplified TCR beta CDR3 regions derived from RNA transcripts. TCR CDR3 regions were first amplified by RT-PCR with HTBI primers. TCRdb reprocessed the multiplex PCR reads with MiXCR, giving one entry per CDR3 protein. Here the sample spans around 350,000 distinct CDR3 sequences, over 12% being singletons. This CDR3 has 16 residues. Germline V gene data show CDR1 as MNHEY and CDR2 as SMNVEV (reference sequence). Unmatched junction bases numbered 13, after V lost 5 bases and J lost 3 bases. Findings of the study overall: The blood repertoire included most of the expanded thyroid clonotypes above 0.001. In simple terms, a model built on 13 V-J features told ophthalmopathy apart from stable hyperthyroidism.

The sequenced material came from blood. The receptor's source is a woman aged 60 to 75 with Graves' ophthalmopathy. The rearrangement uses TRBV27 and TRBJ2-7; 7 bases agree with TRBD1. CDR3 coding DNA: TGTGCCAGCAGTCCCGGGACAGAAATGGTTAGCTACGAGCAGTACTTC. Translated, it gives CASSPGTEMVSYEQYF.